A selection of T cell receptor beta chains follows, all from one sample in a study of vaccination and CD4 T cells after COVID-19. These receptors have no known antigen. MiXCR, applied by TCRdb to the PCR reads, yields one record per CDR3 protein. The sample includes roughly 18,000 distinct CDR3 sequences, approximately 53% of them seen just once. Sequenced: CD4+ T cells from blood, cultured in vitro. These receptors were taken from a human donor who had recovered from COVID-19. Each CDR3 is given with its conserved first and last residue. Each record gives: J gene, clone size, V gene, D gene, CDR3 DNA, CDR3 protein. D genes are given only for firm matches. Size is stated for part of the rows, as once, few or many counts, or as a class when the clone is expanded.

J: TRBJ2-3
size: few
V: TRBV20-1
D: -
DNA: TGTAGTGCTAGTACCGGGCCCCTTACAGATACGCAGTATTTT
CDR3: CSASTGPLTDTQYF

J: TRBJ2-5
size: -
V: TRBV5-4
D: -
DNA: TGTGCCAGCAGCAACAGAGCAGCCAACCTAGGGACCCAGTACTTC
CDR3: CASSNRAANLGTQYF

J: TRBJ2-2
size: -
V: TRBV7-3
D: -
DNA: TGTGCCAGCAGCTTCCAGCTCACCGGGGAGCTGTTTTTT
CDR3: CASSFQLTGELFF

J: TRBJ1-6
size: -
V: TRBV20-1
D: TRBD1
DNA: TGCAGTGCTACAACAGGGGCGGGTTCACCCCTCCACTTT
CDR3: CSATTGAGSPLHF

J: TRBJ1-5
size: -
V: TRBV6-2/TRBV6-3
D: -
DNA: TGTGCCAGCAGTTACTCACTTTGGGACCAGCCCCAGCATTTT
CDR3: CASSYSLWDQPQHF

J: TRBJ2-7
size: once
V: TRBV4-2
D: -
DNA: TGTGCCAGCAGAACTTCTTCCGGAGGCCCGATTCCGCCCTACGAGCAGTACTTC
CDR3: CASRTSSGGPIPPYEQYF

J: TRBJ1-3
size: -
V: TRBV20-1
D: -
DNA: TGCAGCATCCAGTCTGGAAACACCATATATTTT
CDR3: CSIQSGNTIYF

J: TRBJ2-7
size: -
V: TRBV11-3
D: TRBD1
DNA: TGTGCCAGCAGCAATATCCTAGACAGGGGTTCGTACGAGCAGTACTTC
CDR3: CASSNILDRGSYEQYF

J: TRBJ2-5
size: -
V: TRBV11-3
D: -
DNA: TGTGCCAGCCTCGGGGCTGGGGAGACCCAGTACTTC
CDR3: CASLGAGETQYF

J: TRBJ2-1
size: -
V: TRBV10-3
D: TRBD2
DNA: TGTGCCATCAGGAGACTAGCGGGGGGCAATGAGCAGTTCTTC
CDR3: CAIRRLAGGNEQFF

J: TRBJ1-2
size: -
V: TRBV6-1
D: -
DNA: TGTGCCAGCAGTGGGGCAGCTAATTACAACTATGGCTACACCTTC
CDR3: CASSGAANYNYGYTF

J: TRBJ2-2
size: once
V: TRBV7-8
D: TRBD2
DNA: TGTGCCAGCAGCCTCCGGGGGGGGACGGACACCGGGGAGCTGTTTTTT
CDR3: CASSLRGGTDTGELFF

J: TRBJ2-1
size: -
V: TRBV20-1
D: TRBD2
DNA: TGCAGTGCTAGGGGGCAGCGGGGGACCCACAATGAGCAGTTCTTC
CDR3: CSARGQRGTHNEQFF

J: TRBJ2-5
size: -
V: TRBV15
D: TRBD2
DNA: TGTGCCACCAGCAGAGATTGGGGGGGACTAGCGGACCAAGAGACCCAGTACTTC
CDR3: CATSRDWGGLADQETQYF

J: TRBJ2-2
size: -
V: TRBV20-1
D: TRBD2
DNA: TGCAGTGCTAGTGGGCTAGCGGGACCGAACACCGGGGAGCTGTTTTTT
CDR3: CSASGLAGPNTGELFF